The 24 T cell receptor beta chains in this list originate from one sample, sequenced in a study of T cell responses to AZD1222 COVID-19 vaccine (dated by TCRdb to the early 2020s). The time point label on this specimen signifies: baseline before first vaccination. Library construction relied on the immunoSEQ multiplex PCR assay. Held by TCRdb, this immuneACCESS table contains in-frame sequences only and omits some clones. Under half of the omission traces to an unresolved V gene where checked; the cause of the rest is unknown. The sample table lists roughly 120,000 clones, approximately 85% of them with a count of one. The leading ten clones occupy approximately 8.8% of the sample. The sample here was peripheral blood, taken on day 0 of AZD1222 vaccination. The receptors stem from an adult in good health.

The genes are TRBV30 and TRBJ1-5; perhaps TRBD1 as D (6 bases). CDR1 is GTSNPN, CDR2 SVGIG, per germline (reference sequence). The CDR3 is 13 residues long. V was clipped by 0 bases and J by 9 bases, with 12 bases between them. The CDR3 DNA is TGTGCCTGGAGTGTAGGGGGAAGTCGGCCCCAGCATTTT. This gives the protein CAWSVGGSRPQHF.

The genes are TRBV7-3 and TRBJ2-5, with D maybe TRBD1 (6 bases). Germline assignment: CDR1 SGHTA and CDR2 FQGTGA. V lost 8 bases and J 1 base, leaving 11 bases between the germline ends. The CDR3 is made up of 13 amino acids. The CDR3 region has the DNA TGTGCCAGCGGGCAGGGGTCCCAAGAGACCCAGTACTTC. As protein: CASGQGSQETQYF.

The V gene is TRBV5-4, the J gene TRBJ1-4; no definite D call. This CDR3 spans 14 amino acids. Germline CDR1 reads SGHNT; CDR2 reads YYREEE (reference sequence). Trimming left V 6 bases short and J 4 bases short, with 13 bases between. CDR3 nucleotide sequence: TGTGCCAGCACCCGGGGAGGCTTTAATGAAAAACTGTTTTTT. Residues: CASTRGGFNEKLFF.

This chain links TRBV4-3 with TRBJ1-1; a possible D gene is TRBD1 (5 bases). The CDR3 totals 17 residues. The V end was cut by 0 bases, the J end by 4 bases, with 18 bases between. CDR1 is LGHNA, CDR2 YSLEER, per germline. The CDR3 region has the DNA TGCGCCAGCAGCCAAGATTCGGTGGGGGTAGTGAGCACTGAAGCTTTCTTT. Encoded protein: CASSQDSVGVVSTEAFF.

The J gene is TRBJ1-6, the V gene TRBV27; D gene ambiguous. The CDR3 contains 14 residues. V was clipped by 6 bases and J by 6 bases, with 12 bases between them. CDR1 MNHEY and CDR2 SMNVEV come from the germline V gene (reference sequence). The CDR3 loop is CASSSDGFNSPLHF. Written as DNA, the CDR3 is TGTGCCAGCAGCTCCGACGGGTTTAATTCACCCCTCCACTTT.

This chain connects TRBV2 to TRBJ1-6; D not certain. The CDR3 covers 13 residues. V lost 6 bases, J lost 4 bases, and 7 bases lay in between. Per germline, CDR1 SNHLY and CDR2 FYNNEI. The CDR3 region is CASRQLYNSPLHF. The CDR3 DNA follows: TGTGCCAGCAGACAACTGTATAATTCACCCCTCCACTTT.

The genes are TRBV5-4 and TRBJ1-1, with D unresolved. The ends were cut back, 0 bases at V and 0 bases at J, with 9 bases in the middle. The CDR3 runs to 15 residues. Germline lookup yields CDR1 SGHNT and CDR2 YYREEE (reference sequence). DNA for the CDR3: TGTGCCAGCAGCTTGGAGGTGGGATTGAACACTGAAGCTTTCTTT. Translated, it gives CASSLEVGLNTEAFF.

The chain has TRBV29-1 and TRBJ2-2; 8 nucleotides line up with TRBD1. Trimming removed 6 bases from V and 4 bases from J; junction bases left unmatched: 4. CDR1 and CDR2 (germline): SQVTM, ANQGSEA. CDR3 size: 13 residues. The CDR3 reads CSVRTGFTGELFF. The CDR3 coding sequence is TGCAGCGTCCGGACAGGGTTCACCGGGGAGCTGTTTTTT.

This clone was found once. V and J are TRBV19 and TRBJ2-1; D might be TRBD1 (6 bases). The length of the CDR3 is 14 residues. Germline-derived CDR1 and CDR2 are LNHDA and SQIVND (reference sequence). Trimming left V 8 bases short and J 3 bases short, with 14 bases between. This chain's CDR3 is CASEGDGIYNEQFF. The CDR3 DNA reads as TGTGCCAGTGAGGGGGATGGCATCTACAATGAGCAGTTCTTC.

V and J are TRBV2 and TRBJ1-2; 8 positions agree with TRBD1. Germline CDR1 reads SNHLY; CDR2 reads FYNNEI. The CDR3 extends over 14 amino acids. Trimming removed 4 bases from V and 5 bases from J; junction bases left unmatched: 6. Here the CDR3 reads CASSGGQGGYGYTF. CDR3 nucleotide sequence: TGTGCCAGCAGTGGCGGACAGGGAGGGTATGGCTACACCTTC.

This chain links TRBV6-4 with TRBJ1-1; D remains ambiguous. From germline, CDR1 is MRHNA and CDR2 SNTAGT. Trimming removed 4 bases from V and 1 base from J, with 7 bases in between. The CDR3 loop spans 13 amino acids. CDR3 DNA: TGTGCCAGCAGTGTTCAGCCGAACACTGAAGCTTTCTTT. Amino acids: CASSVQPNTEAFF.

CDR3 coding DNA: TGTGCCAGCAGCTTCGGGTCCAATAATTCACCCCTCCACTTT. Translating gives CASSFGSNNSPLHF. V is TRBV13 and J is TRBJ1-6; no firm D call. This CDR3 is 14 amino acids long. The germline CDR1 and CDR2 sequences are PRHDT and FYEKMQ (reference sequence). Trimming pared 3 bases from V and 5 bases from J, leaving 8 bases between.

This chain links TRBV5-1 with TRBJ1-1; D is undetermined. V dropped 4 bases and J dropped 2 bases, with 12 bases sitting between them. The CDR3 is 14 amino acids. Germline CDR1 is SGHRS and CDR2 is YFSETQ. The CDR3 bases are TGCGCCAGCAGCCTGCAGAGTTCTAACACTGAAGCTTTCTTT. Its translation: CASSLQSSNTEAFF.

The chain recombines TRBV3-1 (or the pseudogene TRBV3-2) with TRBJ2-7, with 8 positions matching TRBD2. From germline, CDR1 is LGHDT and CDR2 YNNKEL (reference sequence). The V and J ends lost 1 base and 2 bases, in that order; junction bases with no gene match: 7. The CDR3 has 16 amino acids. CDR3 sequence reads: CASSQGLTSAPYEQYF. The CDR3 DNA reads TGTGCCAGCAGCCAAGGGTTGACTAGCGCACCCTACGAGCAGTACTTC.

The chain carries TRBV9 and TRBJ1-4; D is uncertain. Germline CDR1 SGDLS, CDR2 YYNGEE. Trimming left V 2 bases short and J 6 bases short, with 11 bases between. The CDR3 spans 14 residues. Here the CDR3 DNA reads TGTGCCAGCAGCGTCGGCGGGGTTGATGAAAAACTGTTTTTT. This sequence encodes CASSVGGVDEKLFF.

Remarks on this clone: Other nucleotide sequences from this sample produce the same CDR3. The CDR3 here is CASSIRSSGNTIYF. CDR3 coding DNA: TGTGCCAGTAGTATTAGGAGCTCTGGAAACACCATATATTTT. The rearrangement links TRBV19 to TRBJ1-3, with D hard to call. The CDR3 runs 14 residues. V was shortened by 3 bases and J by 0 bases, with 6 bases between the two germline ends. Germline lookup yields CDR1 LNHDA and CDR2 SQIVND (reference sequence).

The J gene is TRBJ1-5, the V gene TRBV2; D is undetermined. Trimming took 4 bases from V and 2 from J, leaving 9 bases between them. Germline CDR1 is SNHLY and CDR2 is FYNNEI. CDR3 length: 14 residues. CDR3 nucleotides: TGTGCCAGCAGTGTCAGTTGGGGCAATCAGCCCCAGCATTTT. It specifies CASSVSWGNQPQHF.

The V and J genes are TRBV30 and TRBJ1-1, with TRBD1 identical over 10 bases. Germline V gene data show CDR1 as GTSNPN and CDR2 as SVGIG (reference sequence). This CDR3 contains 13 residues. Trimming at V came to 3 bases and at J to 11 bases, leaving 9 bases not matched to a gene. The CDR3 is CAWRIPGQGTAFF. CDR3 DNA sequence: TGTGCCTGGAGGATTCCGGGACAGGGGACGGCTTTCTTT.

V usage is TRBV11-3 and J usage is TRBJ1-1; 10 positions match TRBD1. The CDR3 is made up of 14 amino acids. Germline V gene data show CDR1 as SGHNT and CDR2 as YENEEA. Unmatched junction bases numbered 6, after V lost 4 bases and J lost 7 bases. The CDR3 nucleotides are TGTGCCAGCAGCTCCGGGACAGGGGAGATTGAAGCTTTCTTT. This gives the protein CASSSGTGEIEAFF. Using reference TRBV11-3 and TRBJ1-1 for the parts outside the CDR3, the full variable domain is EAGVVQSPRYKIIEKKQPVAFWCNPISGHNTLYWYLQNLGQGPELLIRYENEEAVDDSQLPKDRFSAERLKGVDSTLKIQPAELGDSAVYLCASSSGTGEIEAFFGQGTRLTVV.

This chain joins TRBV7-2 and TRBJ2-7, with D possibly called TRBD1 or TRBD2 (6 bases each). V was pared by 2 bases and J by 2 bases, with 13 bases between. Germline CDR1 and CDR2: SGHTA and FQGNSA. This CDR3 has 15 residues. The CDR3 here is CASSLTRGVTYEQYF. Written as DNA, the CDR3 is TGTGCCAGCAGCTTAACGAGGGGGGTAACCTACGAGCAGTACTTC.

In its sample, this clone was seen a few times. The chain recombines TRBV4-3 with TRBJ2-1; D remains ambiguous. CDR1 is LGHNA and CDR2 is YSLEER in the germline V gene. CDR3 length: 13 residues. V gave up 1 base and J gave up 4 bases, with 5 bases separating them. CDR3 sequence reads: CASSQGMYNEQFF. The CDR3 DNA is TGCGCCAGCAGCCAAGGCATGTACAATGAGCAGTTCTTC.

The V call is TRBV11-3, the J call TRBJ1-4; a possible D gene is TRBD1 (6 bases). The V end was cut by 3 bases, the J end by 7 bases, with 12 bases between. The CDR3 is 14 residues long. Germline V lookup: CDR1 SGHNT, CDR2 YENEEA. The CDR3 DNA reads TGTGCCAGCAGCTTTGAACAGGGCAGTGAAAAACTGTTTTTT. Its translation is CASSFEQGSEKLFF.

The V and J genes are TRBV18 and TRBJ1-1; the match to TRBD1 covers 10 bases. Per germline, CDR1 KGHSH and CDR2 LQKENI. The CDR3 extends over 16 amino acids. Trimming removed 4 bases from V and 0 bases from J; junction bases left unmatched: 5. Written as DNA, the CDR3 is TGTGCCAGCTCACTGGGGACAGGGGACATGAACACTGAAGCTTTCTTT. Its translation is CASSLGTGDMNTEAFF.

The chain carries TRBV24-1 and TRBJ2-1; tentative D call: TRBD1 (6 bases). The germline V and J ends were trimmed by 4 bases and 0 bases, with 9 bases remaining between them. Germline CDR1 and CDR2: KGHDR and SFDVKD. The CDR3 is 15 residues long. This CDR3 reads CATSEETGSYNEQFF. The CDR3 DNA reads TGTGCCACCAGTGAAGAGACAGGCTCCTACAATGAGCAGTTCTTC.